This is a list of T cell receptor beta chains from one sample in a study of T-cell reconstitution after alpha-beta-depleted transplantation in children. TCRdb fed the PCR reads into MiXCR, producing one record per CDR3 protein. The sample carries about 98,000 distinct CDR3 sequences, under 25% recorded once. The material sequenced was PBMCs, taken before TCRalphabeta/CD19-depleted stem cell transplant. These receptors all stem from a boy aged 2 to 10 with acute lymphoblastic leukemia, due to receive a stem cell transplant. Both conserved end residues are part of each CDR3. Each record gives: D gene, clone size, J gene, V gene, CDR3 protein, CDR3 DNA. A D gene is named only where the DNA matches it firmly. Where a row states a size, it is once, few, many or the class of an expanded clone; other rows omit it.

TRBD1,few,TRBJ2-7,TRBV15,CATSRDRGRFNEQYF,TGTGCCACCAGCAGAGATAGGGGGCGCTTTAACGAGCAGTACTTC
.,few,TRBJ1-3,TRBV10-3,CAIMESGNTIYF,TGTGCCATCATGGAGTCTGGAAACACCATATATTTT
TRBD2,.,TRBJ2-1,TRBV7-9,CASSLLTSGGPAQFF,TGTGCCAGCAGCTTACTTACTAGCGGAGGGCCTGCGCAGTTCTTC
TRBD1,many,TRBJ1-5,TRBV6-1,CASSEGQGANQPQHF,TGTGCCAGCAGTGAAGGGCAGGGGGCCAATCAGCCCCAGCATTTT
.,few,TRBJ2-5,TRBV20-1,CSARDGGAGETQYF,TGCAGTGCTAGAGACGGAGGGGCCGGGGAGACCCAGTACTTC
.,few,TRBJ2-1,TRBV27,CASSVGGSSYNEQFF,TGTGCCAGCAGTGTAGGGGGGAGCTCCTACAATGAGCAGTTCTTC
TRBD2,few,TRBJ2-7,TRBV7-8,CASSLFRGRVVYEQYF,TGTGCCAGCAGCTTATTCCGCGGGAGAGTAGTCTACGAGCAGTACTTC
TRBD2,.,TRBJ2-1,TRBV20-1,CSALGRGRGSYNEQFF,TGCAGTGCCCTCGGGAGGGGGAGGGGGTCCTACAATGAGCAGTTCTTC
.,.,TRBJ2-7,TRBV20-1,CSGLGGSYEQYF,TGCAGTGGCCTAGGGGGGTCCTACGAGCAGTACTTC
.,.,TRBJ2-5,TRBV10-3,CAISLSGVETQYF,TGTGCCATCAGTTTGTCAGGGGTTGAGACCCAGTACTTC
TRBD2,.,TRBJ2-1,TRBV6-5,CASSYSWTSGSIGEQFF,TGTGCCAGCAGTTACTCGTGGACTAGCGGGAGTATCGGCGAGCAGTTCTTC
TRBD1,.,TRBJ2-5,TRBV5-6,CASSWGWTGGLGETQYF,TGTGCCAGCAGCTGGGGATGGACAGGGGGCTTAGGAGAGACCCAGTACTTC
.,few,TRBJ2-1,TRBV5-1,CASSLTSFNEQFF,TGCGCCAGCAGCTTGACTTCATTCAATGAGCAGTTCTTC
.,few,TRBJ2-5,TRBV5-1,CASSPASGGAGGRTQYF,TGCGCCAGCAGCCCGGCTAGCGGAGGGGCCGGGGGGCGGACCCAGTACTTC
TRBD1,many,TRBJ2-1,TRBV5-1,CASSSGQGVNEQFF,TGCGCCAGCAGCTCGGGACAGGGGGTGAATGAGCAGTTCTTC
.,.,TRBJ2-1,TRBV3-1,CASSQGRNLGNEQFF,TGTGCCAGCAGCCAGGGGCGGAACCTTGGCAATGAGCAGTTCTTC
TRBD1,few,TRBJ2-2,TRBV12-3/TRBV12-4,CASTPGQGRHGELFF,TGTGCCAGCACCCCGGGACAGGGACGACACGGGGAGCTGTTTTTT
.,many,TRBJ2-7,TRBV7-2,CASSLDSQYYEQYF,TGTGCCAGCAGCTTAGATTCACAATACTACGAGCAGTACTTC
.,.,TRBJ1-2,TRBV3-1,CASSQEVRGGTGYTF,TGTGCCAGCAGCCAAGAGGTTAGGGGGGGCACAGGCTACACCTTC
.,many,TRBJ1-2,TRBV7-9,CASNSRDGGYTF,TGTGCCAGCAATAGCAGGGACGGTGGCTACACCTTC
.,few,TRBJ2-7,TRBV27,CASSFGGVTYEQYF,TGTGCCAGCAGTTTCGGGGGAGTCACCTACGAGCAGTACTTC
.,.,TRBJ2-1,TRBV7-2,CASSLVFPGREQFF,TGTGCCAGCAGCTTAGTCTTCCCGGGTCGGGAGCAGTTCTTC
.,.,TRBJ2-3,TRBV2,CASSESYHAEGYSTDTQYF,TGTGCCAGCAGTGAATCATACCATGCGGAGGGTTATAGCACAGATACGCAGTATTTT
TRBD2,.,TRBJ2-7,TRBV28,CASSPSGSLTYEQYF,TGTGCCAGCAGTCCTAGCGGGAGCCTAACCTACGAGCAGTACTTC
.,few,TRBJ2-1,TRBV5-1,CASIGSGGHNEQFF,TGCGCCAGCATCGGGAGCGGAGGCCACAATGAGCAGTTCTTC
.,.,TRBJ2-5,TRBV7-2,CASSLAGVRETQYF,TGTGCCAGCAGCTTAGCGGGAGTAAGAGAGACCCAGTACTTC
TRBD1,few,TRBJ1-1,TRBV11-2,CASSFTRDSREAFF,TGTGCCAGCAGCTTCACCCGGGACAGCCGTGAAGCTTTCTTT
.,.,TRBJ2-3,TRBV7-2,CASSSLGGSLGTQYF,TGTGCCAGCAGCTCCCTCGGGGGTTCTCTGGGTACGCAGTATTTT
TRBD1,.,TRBJ1-6,TRBV20-1,CSAPPRQGSASPLHF,TGCAGTGCTCCTCCAAGACAGGGATCGGCGTCACCCCTCCACTTT
.,.,TRBJ2-1,TRBV10-3,CAISGRDEFEQFF,TGTGCCATCAGTGGGCGGGATGAGTTCGAGCAGTTCTTC
TRBD1,many,TRBJ2-7,TRBV6-2/TRBV6-3,CASTKPGQATREQYF,TGTGCCAGCACCAAACCAGGACAGGCCACGAGGGAGCAGTACTTC
.,.,TRBJ1-1,TRBV5-1,CASAGQGKGTEAFF,TGCGCCAGCGCGGGGCAGGGGAAGGGCACTGAAGCTTTCTTT
.,few,TRBJ2-3,TRBV11-2,CASSPSAAGDTQYF,TGTGCCAGCAGCCCTAGCGCAGCCGGAGATACGCAGTATTTT
TRBD1,.,TRBJ1-2,TRBV5-6,CASSILTGPNYGYTF,TGTGCCAGCAGCATATTGACAGGGCCCAACTATGGCTACACCTTC
.,many,TRBJ2-7,TRBV20-1,CSAHTEGATYEQYF,TGCAGTGCTCACACGGAGGGAGCCACCTACGAGCAGTACTTC
.,.,TRBJ2-3,TRBV15,CATSRDLRGRGDTDTQYF,TGTGCCACCAGCAGAGATCTACGGGGGCGCGGGGACACAGATACGCAGTATTTT
.,.,TRBJ2-7,TRBV20-1,CSAPGVSYTYEQYF,TGCAGTGCTCCCGGGGTCTCCTATACCTACGAGCAGTACTTC
TRBD2,.,TRBJ2-2,TRBV3-1,CASSQDAEGQRDPFF,TGTGCCAGCAGCCAAGATGCGGAGGGGCAGCGGGATCCGTTTTTT
.,few,TRBJ1-2,TRBV5-1,CASSYEAYGYTF,TGCGCCAGCAGTTACGAAGCGTATGGCTACACCTTC
TRBD1,.,TRBJ2-1,TRBV20-1,CSADRGRNVNEQFF,TGCAGTGCGGACAGGGGTAGGAATGTCAATGAGCAGTTCTTC
.,few,TRBJ1-2,TRBV25-1,CASSVAYGNGYTF,TGTGCCAGCAGTGTAGCTTACGGGAATGGCTACACCTTC